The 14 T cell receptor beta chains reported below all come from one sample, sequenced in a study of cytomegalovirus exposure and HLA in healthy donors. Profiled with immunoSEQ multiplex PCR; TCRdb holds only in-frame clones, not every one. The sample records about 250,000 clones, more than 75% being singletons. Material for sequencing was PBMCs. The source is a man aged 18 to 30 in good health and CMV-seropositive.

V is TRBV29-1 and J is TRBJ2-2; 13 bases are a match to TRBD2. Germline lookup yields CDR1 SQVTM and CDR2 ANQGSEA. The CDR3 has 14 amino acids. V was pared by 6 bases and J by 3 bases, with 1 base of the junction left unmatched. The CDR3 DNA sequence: TGCAGCGTAGGACTAGCGGGGGACACCGGGGAGCTGTTTTTT. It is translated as CSVGLAGDTGELFF.

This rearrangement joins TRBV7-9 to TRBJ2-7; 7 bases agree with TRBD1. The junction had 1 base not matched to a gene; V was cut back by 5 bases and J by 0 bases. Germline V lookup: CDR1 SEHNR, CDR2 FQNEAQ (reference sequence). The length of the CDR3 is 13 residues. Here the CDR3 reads CASSRQGSYEQYF. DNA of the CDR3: TGTGCCAGCAGCCGACAGGGCTCCTACGAGCAGTACTTC.

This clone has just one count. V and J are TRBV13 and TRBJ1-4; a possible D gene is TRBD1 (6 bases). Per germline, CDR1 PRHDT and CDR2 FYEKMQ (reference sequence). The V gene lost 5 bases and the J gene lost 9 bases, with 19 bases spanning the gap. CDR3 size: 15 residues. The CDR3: CASSRAGGRTKKLFF. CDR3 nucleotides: TGTGCCAGCAGCCGAGCCGGGGGCAGGACGAAAAAACTGTTTTTT.

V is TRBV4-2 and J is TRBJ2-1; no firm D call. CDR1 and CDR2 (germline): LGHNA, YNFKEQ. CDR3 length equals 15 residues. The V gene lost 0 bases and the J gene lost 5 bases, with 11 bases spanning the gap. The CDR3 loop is CASSQDHRVNNEQFF. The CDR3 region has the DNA TGTGCCAGCAGCCAAGATCATCGGGTAAACAATGAGCAGTTCTTC.

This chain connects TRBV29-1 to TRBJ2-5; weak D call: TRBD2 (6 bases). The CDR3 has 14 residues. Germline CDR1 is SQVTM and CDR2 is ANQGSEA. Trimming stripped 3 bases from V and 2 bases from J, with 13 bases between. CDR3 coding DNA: TGCAGCGTTGAGGGGGGAAGGGAGCAAGAGACCCAGTACTTC. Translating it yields CSVEGGREQETQYF.

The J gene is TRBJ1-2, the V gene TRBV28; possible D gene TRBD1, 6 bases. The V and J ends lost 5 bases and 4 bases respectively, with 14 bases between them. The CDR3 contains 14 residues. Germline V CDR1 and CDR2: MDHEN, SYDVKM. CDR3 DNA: TGTGCCAGCAGTCCAGTTGGACAGATCTATGGCTACACCTTC. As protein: CASSPVGQIYGYTF.

The CDR3, as DNA: TGTGCCAGCAGCCAAGGGACTAGCGGCCAAGAGACCCAGTACTTC. Encoded protein: CASSQGTSGQETQYF. The V call is TRBV4-2, the J call TRBJ2-5, with 10 bases identical to TRBD2. The ends lost 1 base at V and 1 base at J; junction bases unmatched: 0. The CDR3 runs 15 residues. Germline V gene lookup returns CDR1 LGHNA and CDR2 YNFKEQ.

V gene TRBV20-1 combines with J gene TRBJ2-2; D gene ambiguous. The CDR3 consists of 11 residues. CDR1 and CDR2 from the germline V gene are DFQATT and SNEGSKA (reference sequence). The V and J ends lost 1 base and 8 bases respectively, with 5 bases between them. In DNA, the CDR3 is TGCAGTGCTAGAGTCGGTGGGGAGCTGTTTTTT. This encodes CSARVGGELFF.

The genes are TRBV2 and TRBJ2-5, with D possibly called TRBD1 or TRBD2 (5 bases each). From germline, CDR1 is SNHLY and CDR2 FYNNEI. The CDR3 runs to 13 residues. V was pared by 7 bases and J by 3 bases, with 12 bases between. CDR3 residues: CASMRGLKETQYF. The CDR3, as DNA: TGTGCCAGCATGAGGGGCTTAAAAGAGACCCAGTACTTC.

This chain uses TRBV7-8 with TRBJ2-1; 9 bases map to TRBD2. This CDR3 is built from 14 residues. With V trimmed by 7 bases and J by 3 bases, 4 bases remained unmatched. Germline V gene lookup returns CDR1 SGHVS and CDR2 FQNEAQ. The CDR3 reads CASMRREGYNEQFF. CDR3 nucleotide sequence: TGTGCCAGCATGAGGCGGGAGGGCTACAATGAGCAGTTCTTC.

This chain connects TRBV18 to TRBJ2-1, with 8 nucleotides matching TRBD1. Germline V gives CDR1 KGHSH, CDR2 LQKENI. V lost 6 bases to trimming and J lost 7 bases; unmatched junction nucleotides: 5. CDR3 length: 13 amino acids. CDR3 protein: CASSPRQGNEQFF. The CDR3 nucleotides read TGTGCCAGCTCTCCTCGACAGGGGAATGAGCAGTTCTTC.

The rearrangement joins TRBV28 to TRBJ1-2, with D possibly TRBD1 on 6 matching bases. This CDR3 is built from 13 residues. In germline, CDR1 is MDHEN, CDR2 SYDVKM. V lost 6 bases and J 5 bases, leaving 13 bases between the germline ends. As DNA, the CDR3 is TGTGCCAGCAGCTGGGACAACGCTTATGGCTACACCTTC. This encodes CASSWDNAYGYTF.

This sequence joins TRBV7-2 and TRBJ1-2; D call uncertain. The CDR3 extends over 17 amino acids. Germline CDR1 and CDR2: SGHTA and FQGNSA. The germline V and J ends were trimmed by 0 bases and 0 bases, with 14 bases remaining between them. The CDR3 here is CASSLAWGTSSNYGYTF. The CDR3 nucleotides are TGTGCCAGCAGCTTAGCGTGGGGTACATCTTCTAACTATGGCTACACCTTC.

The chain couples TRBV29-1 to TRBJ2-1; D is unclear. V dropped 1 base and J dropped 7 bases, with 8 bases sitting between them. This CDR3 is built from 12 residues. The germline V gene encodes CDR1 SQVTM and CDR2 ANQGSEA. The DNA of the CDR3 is TGCAGCGTTGAAGTGGGGTGGAATGAGCAGTTCTTC. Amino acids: CSVEVGWNEQFF.